This TCR beta chain was captured in a study of blood T cell repertoires in COVID-19. Across the whole study: The United States, Italy and Spain were the sources of the acute and convalescent COVID-19 samples. PBMCs, B-cell-depleted T cells, or T cells provided the cDNA or gDNA that made up the material.

V gave up 0 bases and J gave up 6 bases; unmatched junction bases: 1. Germline V CDR1 and CDR2: MNHEY, SVGAGI. CDR3 size: 16 residues. Original methodology: By means of reference gene primer amplification, nucleated cell counts were estimated. Method: immunoSEQ multiplex PCR; TCRdb's copy keeps in-frame clones and lacks some. V, J and clone size are taken as reported in that table, and D and trimming were inferred from the DNA itself. The sample holds nearly 70,000 clones, roughly four fifths seen once. The sequence came from a woman of 80 years or more with acute or convalescent COVID-19. This chain joins TRBV6-5 and TRBJ2-1, with 14 nucleotides matching TRBD2. Sequenced input: peripheral blood. CDR3 in amino acids: CASSYSGTSGGNEQFF. CDR3 bases: TGTGCCAGCAGTTACTCAGGGACTAGCGGGGGCAATGAGCAGTTCTTC.